Listed below are T cell receptor beta chains from one sample, sequenced in a study of blood T cell repertoires in COVID-19. The assay was immunoSEQ multiplex PCR, and TCRdb's table has in-frame clones only and misses some. The repertoire has 250,000 or so clones, roughly 86% of them found once; the top ten carry roughly an eighth. The sequenced sample consisted of peripheral blood. All receptors come from a man older than 75 with acute or convalescent COVID-19. Each CDR3 is given with its conserved first and last residue. The order of the fields is V gene, D gene, clone size, J gene, CDR3 protein, CDR3 DNA. A D gene is named only where the DNA matches it firmly. For some rows the clone size is stated as once, few or many, or as a class when expanded; others skip it.

TRBV6-5	NA	NA	TRBJ1-1	CASRSTGGTEAFF	TGTGCCAGCAGGTCGACGGGGGGCACTGAAGCTTTCTTT
TRBV6-5	TRBD2	NA	TRBJ2-5	CASRGTSVDELGQYF	TGTGCCAGCAGGGGGACTAGCGTTGACGAGTTAGGCCAGTACTTC
TRBV24-1	NA	NA	TRBJ2-1	CATSDSNEQFF	TGTGCCACCAGTGATTCTAATGAGCAGTTCTTC
TRBV9	NA	once	TRBJ1-6	CASSVGQGNSPLHF	TGTGCCAGCAGCGTCGGGCAGGGGAATTCACCCCTCCACTTT
TRBV7-3	NA	NA	TRBJ1-1	CASSPIGGTEAFF	TGTGCCAGCAGCCCCATTGGGGGGACTGAAGCTTTCTTT
TRBV2	NA	NA	TRBJ1-1	CASSGVMANTEAFF	TGTGCCAGCAGTGGTGTAATGGCGAACACTGAAGCTTTCTTT
TRBV5-1	TRBD2	NA	TRBJ2-1	CASKAGGPSNEQFF	TGCGCCAGCAAGGCGGGAGGGCCATCAAATGAGCAGTTCTTC
TRBV5-1	TRBD1	NA	TRBJ1-5	CASSLGPTGVQPQHF	TGCGCCAGCAGCTTGGGACCAACAGGGGTTCAGCCCCAGCATTTT
TRBV18	NA	NA	TRBJ2-3	CASSPRGTDTQYF	TGTGCCAGCTCACCCCGGGGTACAGATACGCAGTATTTT
TRBV18	NA	NA	TRBJ1-1	CASSPPGGVGTEAFF	TGTGCCAGCTCACCACCCGGGGGGGTCGGCACTGAAGCTTTCTTT
TRBV24-1	TRBD2	few	TRBJ2-1	CATSSLAGGPPWFF	TGTGCCACCTCCTCCCTAGCGGGAGGGCCGCCGTGGTTCTTC
TRBV3-1/TRBV3-2	NA	NA	TRBJ1-5	CASSPEVDQPQHF	TGTGCCAGCAGCCCGGAGGTGGATCAGCCCCAGCATTTT
TRBV2	TRBD1	NA	TRBJ1-2	CASPGQGGEGYTF	TGTGCCAGTCCGGGACAGGGAGGGGAAGGCTACACCTTC
TRBV6-5	NA	NA	TRBJ1-2	CASSLFGGEGYTF	TGTGCCAGCAGTCTCTTCGGGGGAGAAGGCTACACCTTC
TRBV28	TRBD2	NA	TRBJ2-5	CASSSQRGGLETQYF	TGTGCCAGCAGTTCCCAGCGGGGGGGCTTGGAGACCCAGTACTTC
TRBV7-8	TRBD2	NA	TRBJ2-3	CASSLDSGRMDTQYF	TGTGCCAGCAGCTTAGATAGCGGGAGAATGGATACGCAGTATTTT
TRBV19	NA	NA	TRBJ1-2	CASGGHRYGYTF	TGTGCCAGTGGCGGACACCGCTATGGCTACACCTTC
TRBV5-1	TRBD2	NA	TRBJ2-1	CASSLEGLAGSEQFF	TGCGCCAGCAGCTTGGAGGGTCTAGCGGGCAGTGAGCAGTTCTTC
TRBV7-9	TRBD1	NA	TRBJ1-1	CASSTGTANTEAFF	TGTGCCAGCAGCACTGGGACAGCGAACACTGAAGCTTTCTTT
TRBV10-1	TRBD1	few	TRBJ1-3	CASSLSGTAGNTIYF	TGCGCCAGCAGCTTATCCGGGACAGCAGGAAACACCATATATTTT
TRBV7-8	NA	NA	TRBJ1-5	CASSLGWTEGGQPQHF	TGTGCCAGCAGCTTAGGGTGGACGGAGGGTGGTCAGCCCCAGCATTTT
TRBV18	NA	NA	TRBJ1-1	CASSPGLPISTEAFF	TGTGCCAGCTCACCGGGACTCCCTATTAGCACTGAAGCTTTCTTT
TRBV7-2	NA	NA	TRBJ2-1	CASSLTRSEQFF	TGTGCCAGCAGCTTAACCAGGTCTGAGCAGTTCTTC
TRBV28	TRBD1	few	TRBJ1-2	CASRIGTGGGYTF	TGTGCCAGCAGAATAGGGACAGGGGGTGGCTACACCTTC
TRBV5-1	TRBD1	NA	TRBJ1-6	CASSLFGTDNSPLHF	TGCGCCAGCAGCTTGTTCGGGACAGATAATTCACCCCTCCACTTT
TRBV6-5	TRBD1	NA	TRBJ1-6	CASNDRGNSPLHF	TGTGCCAGCAACGACAGGGGAAATTCACCCCTCCACTTT
TRBV29-1	NA	NA	TRBJ2-3	CSVRRGTDTQYF	TGCAGCGTCCGGAGGGGAACAGATACGCAGTATTTT
TRBV7-8	NA	NA	TRBJ1-2	CASSLGLGYGYTF	TGTGCCAGCAGCTTAGGGCTAGGCTATGGCTACACCTTC
TRBV5-1	NA	NA	TRBJ1-6	CASSIDQGIYNSPLHF	TGCGCCAGCAGCATAGATCAGGGGATCTATAATTCACCCCTCCACTTT
TRBV6-2/TRBV6-3	NA	NA	TRBJ1-5	CASSYGGRPEHF	TGTGCCAGCAGTTACGGCGGGCGGCCGGAGCATTTT
TRBV27	NA	NA	TRBJ1-4	CASSLDWRNEKLFF	TGTGCCAGCAGTTTAGACTGGAGAAATGAAAAACTGTTTTTT
TRBV25-1	TRBD1	NA	TRBJ1-1	CASSDPRQGASAFF	TGTGCCAGCAGTGACCCGAGACAGGGGGCGTCTGCTTTCTTT
TRBV9	TRBD1	few	TRBJ1-2	CASSVEDRNPGYTF	TGTGCCAGCAGCGTAGAGGACAGGAACCCCGGCTACACCTTC
TRBV5-1	TRBD1	NA	TRBJ2-5	CASSQDRGHQETQYF	TGCGCCAGCAGCCAGGACAGGGGGCATCAAGAGACCCAGTACTTC
TRBV5-1	NA	NA	TRBJ1-1	CASSPWPQESEAFF	TGCGCCAGCAGCCCGTGGCCTCAAGAATCTGAAGCTTTCTTT
TRBV28	TRBD1	NA	TRBJ1-2	CASSLTQGALGSGYTF	TGTGCCAGCAGTTTAACGCAGGGGGCTCTAGGTAGTGGCTACACCTTC
TRBV6-5	NA	NA	TRBJ2-2	CASSILGGNTGELFF	TGTGCCAGCAGTATACTGGGGGGGAACACCGGGGAGCTGTTTTTT
TRBV7-8	TRBD1	NA	TRBJ1-5	CASSPRGGAEPQHF	TGTGCCAGCAGCCCCCGAGGGGGCGCGGAGCCCCAGCATTTT
TRBV28	NA	once	TRBJ2-4	CASSPPGGTKNIQYF	TGTGCCAGCAGTCCGCCCGGCGGAACCAAAAACATTCAGTACTTC
TRBV5-1	NA	NA	TRBJ2-3	CASSLRERGPADTQYF	TGCGCCAGCAGCTTGAGGGAAAGGGGCCCAGCAGATACGCAGTATTTT
TRBV7-9	NA	NA	TRBJ2-5	CASSLGLWAGKETQYF	TGTGCCAGCAGCTTAGGTTTGTGGGCCGGGAAAGAGACCCAGTACTTC
TRBV7-8	TRBD2	once	TRBJ2-7	CASSEGLAGDLIYEQYF	TGTGCCAGCAGCGAGGGACTAGCGGGGGACCTAATCTACGAGCAGTACTTC
TRBV9	TRBD1	NA	TRBJ1-1	CASSSGQGNTEAFF	TGTGCCAGCAGCTCGGGACAGGGGAACACTGAAGCTTTCTTT
TRBV7-2	NA	NA	TRBJ1-1	CASSLVAAQMNTEAFF	TGTGCCAGCAGCTTAGTGGCCGCCCAAATGAACACTGAAGCTTTCTTT
TRBV25-1	NA	NA	TRBJ1-6	CATRGSREYYNSPLHF	TGTGCCACCCGGGGGAGCAGGGAGTATTATAATTCACCCCTCCACTTT
TRBV27	NA	NA	TRBJ2-5	CASSPMGPTQYF	TGTGCCAGCAGCCCCATGGGGCCGACCCAGTACTTC
TRBV28	NA	NA	TRBJ2-3	CASSFGNTQYF	TGTGCCAGCAGTTTCGGGAATACGCAGTATTTT
TRBV7-8	NA	NA	TRBJ1-5	CASSLAGNSNQPQHF	TGTGCCAGCAGCTTAGCCGGGAATAGCAATCAGCCCCAGCATTTT
TRBV25-1	TRBD1	NA	TRBJ1-2	CASSDLRTGFYGYTF	TGTGCCAGCAGTGACCTCAGGACAGGGTTCTATGGCTACACCTTC
TRBV2	NA	NA	TRBJ2-1	CASSDGAGAQGEQFF	TGTGCCAGCAGTGATGGGGCAGGGGCACAAGGTGAGCAGTTCTTC
TRBV19	NA	few	TRBJ1-5	CASSIPSGGNQPQHF	TGTGCCAGTAGTATCCCTTCTGGAGGTAATCAGCCCCAGCATTTT
TRBV7-9	TRBD2	NA	TRBJ2-7	CASSLLVGGRYF	TGTGCCAGCAGCTTACTCGTGGGCGGGAGATACTTC
TRBV10-3	NA	NA	TRBJ1-1	CAIRDSGGTNTEAFF	TGTGCCATCAGGGATTCCGGGGGGACGAACACTGAAGCTTTCTTT
TRBV7-8	NA	NA	TRBJ2-1	CASSLEQGSYNEQFF	TGTGCCAGCAGCTTAGAGCAGGGGAGCTACAATGAGCAGTTCTTC
TRBV7-2	NA	NA	TRBJ1-4	CASSAEDRWWLANEKLFF	TGTGCCAGCAGCGCAGAAGACAGGTGGTGGTTGGCTAATGAAAAACTGTTTTTT
TRBV7-8	NA	NA	TRBJ2-3	CASSLPTTDTQYF	TGTGCCAGCAGCTTACCAACAACGGATACGCAGTATTTT
TRBV7-6	TRBD1	NA	TRBJ1-1	CASSSSTGRVTEAFF	TGTGCCAGCAGCTCCTCGACAGGGCGGGTGACTGAAGCTTTCTTT
TRBV10-3	NA	once	TRBJ2-6	CAMHEDRANVLTF	TGTGCCATGCACGAGGATCGGGCCAACGTCCTGACTTTC
TRBV28	NA	NA	TRBJ1-3	CASRLGRGNTIYF	TGTGCCAGCAGACTAGGGAGGGGAAACACCATATATTTT
TRBV4-1	TRBD2	NA	TRBJ2-3	CASSQAPGLAILF	TGCGCCAGCAGCCAGGCTCCGGGACTAGCTATACTTTTT